Below, 6 T cell receptor beta chains from the same sample are listed, as sequenced in a study of blood T cell repertoires in COVID-19. Measured with immunoSEQ multiplex PCR; TCRdb has only the in-frame clones, and not every one. The top ten hold 2% to 3% of the sample, which has around 270,000 clones, about 89% seen once. Sequences were obtained from peripheral blood. Receptors originate from a woman aged 50 to 65 with acute or convalescent COVID-19.

The chain is built from TRBV2 and TRBJ1-3, with a possible D match to TRBD1 (5 bases). This CDR3 region has 14 residues. The V and J ends lost 7 bases and 1 base respectively, with 11 bases between them. Germline CDR1 and CDR2: SNHLY and FYNNEI. This CDR3 is CASTLGVSGNTIYF. For the CDR3, the DNA is TGTGCCAGCACTCTAGGGGTGTCTGGAAACACCATATATTTT.

This chain uses TRBV27 with TRBJ2-3, with 9 bases matching TRBD1. This CDR3 comprises 17 residues. Germline CDR1 is MNHEY and CDR2 is SMNVEV (reference sequence). The junction had 7 bases not matched to a gene; V was cut back by 0 bases and J by 3 bases. The DNA for the CDR3 is TGTGCCAGCAGTTTATCAGACAGGGGGGTGAGAACAGATACGCAGTATTTT. This codes for CASSLSDRGVRTDTQYF.

V usage is TRBV6-2 or TRBV6-3 and J usage is TRBJ1-5, with TRBD1 as a possible D gene (6 bases). The CDR3 runs 18 residues. Trimming stripped 6 bases from V and 0 bases from J, with 21 bases between. Per germline, CDR1 MNHEY and CDR2 SVGEGT. Here the CDR3 reads CASSRPTGQRYSNQPQHF. CDR3 sequence (DNA): TGTGCCAGCAGCCGCCCGACCGGACAGAGATATAGCAATCAGCCCCAGCATTTT.

The V and J genes are TRBV4-2 and TRBJ1-2; 7 positions match TRBD1. CDR1 LGHNA and CDR2 YNFKEQ come from the germline V gene. This CDR3 has 14 amino acids. With 2 bases clipped from V and 6 bases from J, the junction kept 6 bases outside the gene matches. CDR3 nucleotides: TGTGCCAGCAGCCAATCGACAGGGTCCAATGGCTACACCTTC. It specifies CASSQSTGSNGYTF.

The V call is TRBV21-1, the J call TRBJ2-5; the table's D call, TRBD2, has no DNA check behind it. TRBV21-1 is reported as a pseudogene. The CDR3 is made up of 13 amino acids. This CDR3 reads CARRWNSSETQYF. The CDR3 DNA reads as TGTGCCCGGCGATGGAATAGCTCGGAGACCCAGTACTTC.

The V call is TRBV29-1, the J call TRBJ2-4; 8 bases agree with TRBD2. The CDR3 sequence is 13 residues long. Trimming at V came to 4 bases and at J to 7 bases, leaving 6 bases not matched to a gene. Per the germline V gene, CDR1 is SQVTM and CDR2 is ANQGSEA. CDR3 in amino acids: CSVVAGGVNIQYF. Here the CDR3 DNA reads TGCAGCGTTGTCGCGGGAGGTGTGAACATTCAGTACTTC.